What follows are 27 T cell receptor beta chains derived from one specimen sequenced in a study of response to subunit inactivated influenza vaccine. TCRdb called the RT-PCR reads again in MiXCR, with one record for every CDR3 protein. The sample shows 530,000 or so distinct CDR3 sequences, about 10% of them seen only once. The sequenced sample was PBMCs from blood, obtained on the day of vaccination. Source of these receptors: a middle-aged man who received an inactivated influenza vaccine.

This clonotype was recorded many times. The chain links TRBV7-2 to TRBJ1-5, with a weak D call TRBD1 (6 bases). The length of the CDR3 is 15 residues. Deletions cut 5 bases from V and 0 bases from J, with 11 bases between. Germline lookup yields CDR1 SGHTA and CDR2 FQGNSA. The CDR3 loop reads CASSHRTVSNQPQHF. CDR3 DNA sequence: TGTGCCAGCAGCCACAGGACAGTTAGCAATCAGCCCCAGCATTTT.

In its sample, this clonotype was seen a few times. V is TRBV11-3 and J is TRBJ2-7, with 10 bases that match TRBD1. The germline V gene encodes CDR1 SGHNT and CDR2 YENEEA. The CDR3 runs to 14 residues. V gave up 2 bases and J gave up 5 bases; unmatched junction bases: 3. The CDR3 region is CASSLRGQGDEQYF. The CDR3 region has the DNA TGTGCCAGCAGCTTAAGAGGACAGGGGGACGAGCAGTACTTC.

The chain joins TRBV5-1 to TRBJ2-5; 7 bases are a match to TRBD2. Germline CDR1 is SGHRS and CDR2 is YFSETQ. J lost 1 base, V lost 7 bases, and 4 bases had no gene match. This CDR3 has 13 amino acids. CDR3 amino acids: CASSAGLQETQYF. The CDR3 DNA is TGCGCCAGCTCAGCGGGACTCCAAGAGACCCAGTACTTC.

The rearrangement joins TRBV7-9 to TRBJ2-3; D is perhaps TRBD1 (6 bases). The CDR3 runs to 15 residues. CDR1 is SEHNR, CDR2 FQNEAQ, per germline (reference sequence). V lost 6 bases and J lost 1, with 14 bases in between. In nucleotides, the CDR3 is TGTGCCAGCAGTCGGTGGGGGCGGGGCACAGATACGCAGTATTTT. Amino acid sequence: CASSRWGRGTDTQYF.

The V gene is TRBV6-5, the J gene TRBJ2-7, with TRBD2 identical over 7 bases. There are 15 residues in the CDR3. The junction had 5 bases not matched to a gene; V was cut back by 3 bases and J by 0 bases. Looked up from germline, CDR1 is MNHEY and CDR2 is SVGAGI. The DNA for the CDR3 is TGTGCCAGCAGTTATAGTCCGGGGGGCTCCTACGAGCAGTACTTC. Translating it yields CASSYSPGGSYEQYF.

In its sample, this clonotype was seen a few times. This chain connects TRBV6-2 or TRBV6-3 to TRBJ2-5; 10 nucleotides line up with TRBD1. This CDR3 contains 15 residues. Germline V gene data show CDR1 as MNHEY and CDR2 as SVGEGT. J gave up 5 bases and V 2 bases, and 5 bases lay outside the gene matches. CDR3 region: CASSYGGTGVETQYF. For the CDR3, the DNA is TGTGCCAGCAGTTACGGAGGGACAGGGGTGGAGACCCAGTACTTC.

This clonotype was counted at least ten times. This chain links TRBV20-1 with TRBJ2-7; D is uncertain. This CDR3 spans 11 amino acids. V was shortened by 0 bases and J by 6 bases, with 6 bases between the two germline ends. The germline CDR1 and CDR2 sequences are DFQATT and SNEGSKA (reference sequence). The CDR3 loop is CSARDRFEQYF. The CDR3 DNA follows: TGCAGTGCTAGAGACAGGTTCGAGCAGTACTTC.

This clonotype appeared a few times. The rearrangement uses TRBV7-9 and TRBJ1-2, with TRBD1 matching over 7 bases. The CDR3 is 14 amino acids. Germline CDR1 and CDR2: SEHNR and FQNEAQ (reference sequence). J lost 5 bases, V lost 5 bases, and 8 bases had no gene match. As DNA, the CDR3 is TGTGCCAGCAGCCGTTCCGGGACAGCATATGGCTACACCTTC. This encodes CASSRSGTAYGYTF.

J is TRBJ2-1 and V is TRBV4-2; possible D gene TRBD1, 5 bases. CDR1 is LGHNA, CDR2 YNFKEQ, per germline. V lost 2 bases, J lost 8 bases, and 13 bases lay in between. The CDR3 is made up of 14 amino acids. The CDR3 DNA sequence: TGTGCCAGCAGCCAAATTCAGGGTAAACATGAGCAGTTCTTC. Its translation is CASSQIQGKHEQFF.

Many counts were recorded for this clonotype. The rearrangement joins TRBV7-8 to TRBJ2-7, with 11 bases matching TRBD2. V lost 4 bases, J lost 2 bases, and 19 bases stayed unmatched. The CDR3 spans 20 residues. CDR1 SGHVS and CDR2 FQNEAQ come from the germline V gene. CDR3 residues: CASSYPTGALAGGRAYEQYF. The CDR3 bases are TGTGCCAGCAGCTATCCGACAGGGGCTCTAGCGGGAGGTAGGGCCTACGAGCAGTACTTC.

This clonotype was observed at least ten times. The chain has TRBV29-1 and TRBJ1-1; D is uncertain. The CDR3 totals 11 residues. V was cut by 4 bases and J by 0 bases, with 3 bases left in between. Per germline, CDR1 SQVTM and CDR2 ANQGSEA. In DNA, the CDR3 is TGCAGCGTTGTAGTGAACACTGAAGCTTTCTTT. The encoded protein is CSVVVNTEAFF.

The gene calls are TRBV10-3 and TRBJ2-7, with D perhaps matching TRBD1 or TRBD2 (6 bases each). Germline V CDR1 and CDR2: ENHRY, SYGVKD. V lost 4 bases and J lost 4, with 23 bases in between. The CDR3 consists of 17 residues. In nucleotides, the CDR3 is TGTGCCATCAGTGGCTCGGATGTTCTGGGGGGCTCGTACGAGCAGTACTTC. It translates to CAISGSDVLGGSYEQYF.

This clonotype was counted many times. The J gene is TRBJ2-1, the V gene TRBV12-3 or TRBV12-4; 7 nucleotides align to TRBD2. The CDR3 sequence is 12 residues long. With 4 bases clipped from V and 9 bases from J, the junction kept 3 bases outside the gene matches. CDR3 DNA: TGTGCCAGCAGTTCCGGGGGGACTGAGCAGTTCTTC. It translates to CASSSGGTEQFF.

This clonotype came up a few times. The chain is built from TRBV2 and TRBJ1-5, with D unclear. Trimming removed 1 base at V and 3 bases at J, with 7 bases between. In germline, CDR1 is SNHLY, CDR2 FYNNEI. The CDR3 sequence is 14 residues long. In DNA form, the CDR3 reads TGTGCCAGCAGTGAAGAATGGATCAATCAGCCCCAGCATTTT. Protein: CASSEEWINQPQHF.

This clonotype was observed a handful of times. V is TRBV5-1 and J is TRBJ2-5; a weak D match, TRBD1 (9 bases). The CDR3 extends over 14 amino acids. The V gene lost 4 bases and the J gene lost 5 bases, with 15 bases spanning the gap. The germline V gene has CDR1 SGHRS and CDR2 YFSETQ. CDR3 DNA sequence: TGCGCCAGCAGCGGTAGCGGGACAGGGGAGACCCAGTACTTC. Translating it yields CASSGSGTGETQYF.

This clonotype occurred once. V gene TRBV9 combines with J gene TRBJ2-3; 8 bases fit TRBD2. The CDR3 extends over 15 amino acids. With 2 bases clipped from V and 1 base from J, the junction kept 3 bases outside the gene matches. The germline V gene encodes CDR1 SGDLS and CDR2 YYNGEE. The CDR3 reads CASSVRRGGTDTQYF. The DNA for the CDR3 is TGTGCCAGCAGCGTCCGGCGGGGGGGCACAGATACGCAGTATTTT.

Only a few counts were recorded for this clonotype. The rearrangement uses TRBV9 and TRBJ2-1, with TRBD2 matching 8 bases. The ends lost 0 bases at V and 4 bases at J; junction bases unmatched: 3. The CDR3 is made up of 15 amino acids. CDR1 is SGDLS and CDR2 is YYNGEE in the germline V gene. The CDR3, as DNA: TGTGCCAGCAGCGTAGCGGGAGGGAAGTACAATGAGCAGTTCTTC. Its translation is CASSVAGGKYNEQFF.

The sample holds a few counts of this clonotype. The chain links TRBV28 to TRBJ2-1; 8 positions match TRBD2. The CDR3 sequence is 16 residues long. V trimming: 3 bases; J trimming: 4 bases; junction bases outside the gene matches: 8. Germline CDR1 is MDHEN and CDR2 is SYDVKM. The CDR3 is CASSFSLAEAYNEQFF. The DNA for the CDR3 is TGTGCCAGCAGTTTCTCACTAGCGGAAGCTTACAATGAGCAGTTCTTC.

This clonotype turned up a few times. The rearrangement uses TRBV10-3 and TRBJ2-2; D unclear. CDR3 length: 16 residues. Per the germline V gene, CDR1 is ENHRY and CDR2 is SYGVKD. V lost 0 bases and J lost 8, with 16 bases in between. The CDR3: CAISESPPRNTGELFF. The DNA for the CDR3 is TGTGCCATCAGTGAGTCTCCTCCGAGGAATACTGGGGAGCTGTTTTTT.

The chain recombines TRBV24-1 with TRBJ2-3; 10 nucleotides match TRBD2. Germline V gene sequence: CDR1 KGHDR, CDR2 SFDVKD. The CDR3 sequence is 17 residues long. J gave up 4 bases and V 3 bases, and 9 bases lay outside the gene matches. The CDR3 protein is CATSDLGLAGGADTQYF. The CDR3 DNA follows: TGTGCCACCAGTGATCTGGGCTTAGCGGGGGGAGCAGATACGCAGTATTTT.

CDR3 sequence (DNA): TGTGCCAGCAGTCCAGGCGGTAGCGGACAGACCCAGTACTTC. Translation: CASSPGGSGQTQYF. V gene TRBV6-1 combines with J gene TRBJ2-5, with D possibly being TRBD2 (6 bases). Looked up from germline, CDR1 is MNHNS and CDR2 is SASEGT. Trimming left V 5 bases short and J 6 bases short, with 16 bases between. The CDR3 is made up of 14 amino acids.

This clonotype was counted many times. The J gene is TRBJ2-2, the V gene TRBV7-9; 8 positions agree with TRBD2. The V gene's germline CDR1 is SEHNR and CDR2 FQNEAQ (reference sequence). The CDR3 is made up of 15 amino acids. V lost 6 bases, J lost 3 bases, and 6 bases stayed unmatched. The CDR3 DNA is TGTGCCAGCAGACACAGCGGGAGAGACACCGGGGAGCTGTTTTTT. It specifies CASRHSGRDTGELFF.

This clonotype was seen only a few times. The rearrangement links TRBV2 to TRBJ2-1, with D perhaps being TRBD1 or TRBD2 (6 bases each). CDR3 length: 15 residues. Trimming shortened V by 8 bases and J by 0 bases, and 14 bases separated the two germline ends. CDR1 and CDR2 from the germline V gene are SNHLY and FYNNEI. For the CDR3, the DNA is TGTGCCAGCGAAGGGGGGCAGAGCTCCTACAATGAGCAGTTCTTC. Its translation: CASEGGQSSYNEQFF.

This clonotype was counted a few times. The rearrangement links TRBV6-2 or TRBV6-3 to TRBJ2-4; tentatively, D is TRBD1 (6 bases). The V end was cut by 5 bases, the J end by 0 bases, with 11 bases between. CDR3 length equals 15 residues. The V gene's germline CDR1 is MNHEY and CDR2 SVGEGT. The DNA of the CDR3 is TGTGCCAGCAGTACGACAGGTCTAGCCAAAAACATTCAGTACTTC. As protein: CASSTTGLAKNIQYF.

This clonotype has just a few counts. V and J are TRBV4-3 and TRBJ1-5; perhaps TRBD1 as D (5 bases). The CDR3 covers 14 residues. Trimming took off 2 bases at V and 3 bases at J, with 8 bases between the two ends. In germline, CDR1 is LGHNA, CDR2 YSLEER. CDR3 DNA sequence: TGCGCCAGCAGCCAATTACAGGACAATCAGCCCCAGCATTTT. It is translated as CASSQLQDNQPQHF.

This chain connects TRBV10-3 to TRBJ2-7, with 11 bases lining up with TRBD2. In germline, CDR1 is ENHRY, CDR2 SYGVKD. CDR3 length: 13 amino acids. Trimming removed 10 bases from V and 2 bases from J; junction bases left unmatched: 4. Here the CDR3 DNA reads TGTGCCACCACTAGCGGGGGAGCCTACGAGCAGTACTTC. Its protein product is CATTSGGAYEQYF.

V is TRBV5-6 and J is TRBJ2-7; no clear D gene. CDR3 size: 13 residues. The V gene's germline CDR1 is SGHDT and CDR2 YYEEEE. Between the trimmed V and J ends, which lost 3 bases and 3 bases, there was a span of 10 bases. CDR3 bases: TGTGCCAGCAGCTCATTCCAGCTCTACGAGCAGTACTTC. Translated, it gives CASSSFQLYEQYF.